The present entry profiles one T cell receptor beta chain with its context. No cognate antigen has been identified for it. Base qualities are not recorded, but no much larger clone differs from it by a single base. TCR CDR3 regions were amplified from genomic DNA by multiplex PCR using the deep immunoSEQ assay. Extracted genomic DNA from each cell subset was distributed evenly across all wells of several immunoSEQ 96-well plates, and each plate was treated as a replicate. For sorted subsets, each replicate PCR was loaded with roughly 0.2 ug genomic DNA, equivalent to 32,000 or so T cell genomes. Purified libraries were measured with a Qubit 3.0 fluorometer, size-checked on a Bioanalyzer 2100, and measured again with the KAPA Library Quantification kit. Every immunoSEQ 96-well plate was sequenced on a dedicated single-read 150-cycle Illumina NextSeq 550 flow cell. Per the authors' processing: Because only junctional sequences without quality scores were contained in the immunoSEQ output, filtering matching that applied to full-length reads could not be performed. Sequences were annotated with PyIR, a Python wrapper for IgBLAST v1.9, using IMGT germline references to assign V/J genes and CDR3. Reads with weak V/J assignments (E-value above 1e-6), missing CDR3, stop codons, out-of-frame junctions, or ambiguous translated residues were removed. A V3J clonotype was defined by an identical inferred V gene, J gene, and CDR3 amino acid sequence. The percentage overlap between two repertoires was calculated by dividing the number of shared unique clonotypes by the size of the smaller repertoire. RTK rarefaction, the Chao1 estimator, and Recon v2.1 estimates of unobserved clonotypes were used to assess repertoire richness. OLGA was used to compute generation probabilities for all TCRbeta clonotypes that the gDNA method yielded from a handful of donors. The table was pulled from immuneACCESS by TCRdb, which kept in-frame rearrangements only. Such tables lose some clones; where checked, under half of the loss comes from unresolved V genes, and the rest has no known cause. For V, J and clone size, that table is used; D and trimming come from the DNA. This sample is represented by fewer than 1.8 million clones; 98% of them were singletons. The ten largest account for 0.36% of the sample.

The germline V gene encodes CDR1 SEHNR and CDR2 FQNEAQ (reference sequence). Trimming takes 5 bases from V and 9 bases from J, and the germline ends sit 11 bases apart. Taken from cysteine to phenylalanine, the CDR3 has 11 residues. Only the CDR3 part of the read is kept: 33 bases, read in frame from the first base. This entry comes from a study of shared clonotypes between healthy human individuals (dated by TCRdb to 2018 to 2020). At the level of the whole study: A couple of women and a few men aged 18 to 49 years were included in the cohort. For each donor, three plates each were used for CD4 naive and CD4 memory, two plates were used for CD8 naive, and one plate was used for CD8 memory. Blood TCR repertoires of four to six healthy adults were deeply sequenced to estimate repertoire size and the extent of clonotype sharing between individuals. To increase sequencing depth and limit assay-specific biases, TCR repertoire library preparation and sequencing were carried out by different laboratories using diverse techniques. Each donor's leukapheresis produced roughly between roughly 0.85 and 10 billion PBMCs.

The research as a whole found: Only blood was sampled, and tissue TCR repertoires likely differ from those in blood. Pairwise subsampling led to the expectation that sequencing depth would affect the degree of clonotype sharing among donors. Compared with non-shared clonotypes, clonotypes shared by all four sorted-subset donors had higher generation probabilities. Larger estimated clonotype richness was generally found for naive subsets than for memory subsets. About 4.5% of naive CD4, more than 3% of naive CD8, 2.3% of memory CD4, and more than 0.35% of memory CD8 clonotypes were shared across several donors. Because the study included only a small number of donors, the genetic and exposure-history diversity represented was limited. Even with the large sequencing depth, rarefaction of the sorted-subset datasets indicated that sequencing was incomplete.

The donors were healthy, HIV-negative adults who had no recently reported acute infections or vaccinations. Every donor was a Caucasian adult residing in Nashville, Tennessee, USA. Magnetic negative selection was used to enrich CD4+ T cells, after which naive cells were positively selected on CD45RA and the negative fraction became the memory subset. After blood collection by leukapheresis, PBMCs were isolated using Ficoll-Histopaque density gradient centrifugation and then cryopreserved in the vapor phase of liquid nitrogen. Analytical flow cytometry was used to check the purity and quantity of each magnetically sorted T cell population. From each sorted fraction, genomic DNA was isolated and quantified by UV absorbance on a Nanodrop 2000c.

This TCR was sampled from a man aged 25 to 45 in good health. This receptor chain uses TRBV7-9 and TRBJ2-7; the D gene is perhaps TRBD2, from 5 matching bases. The sequencing input was naive CD4+ T cells sorted from blood. The sample's cell subset or site label, in plain terms: CD45RA+ positively selected. The CDR3 reads CASSPLVVQYF. At the DNA level, the sequence is TGTGCCAGCAGCCCACTAGTTGTGCAGTACTTC.